Each of the 4 T cell receptor beta chains below was sequenced from the same sample in a study of blood T cell repertoires in COVID-19. The assay was immunoSEQ multiplex PCR, and TCRdb's table has in-frame clones only and misses some. This repertoire shows about 300,000 clones, over 85% found once; its top ten account for about 1.7%. The sample was peripheral blood. These receptors all come from a woman aged 25-40 years with COVID-19, enrolled during active disease.

This clone has a single count. This may come from a read error, since a much larger clone is one base off. The chain joins TRBV6-1 to TRBJ2-1, with 12 bases lining up with TRBD2. CDR1 MNHNS and CDR2 SASEGT come from the germline V gene. The CDR3 is 14 amino acids. The trim removed 6 bases at V and 6 bases at J, leaving 3 bases unmatched. The CDR3 nucleotides read TGTGCCAGCAGGGCTAGCGGGGGGGCCAATGAGCAGTTCTTC. Translation gives CASRASGGANEQFF.

The chain recombines TRBV7-2 with TRBJ1-1; 10 bases are shared with TRBD1. This CDR3 has 14 residues. Germline values: CDR1 SGHTA, CDR2 FQGNSA. With 5 bases clipped from V and 4 bases from J, the junction kept 4 bases outside the gene matches. The CDR3 nucleotides are TGTGCCAGCAGCAGGGACAGGGGAATCACTGAAGCTTTCTTT. Protein sequence: CASSRDRGITEAFF.

The CDR3 sequence is CASSLGTGLSSYEQYV. Written as DNA, the CDR3 is TGTGCCAGCAGCTTGGGGACAGGGCTGAGCTCCTACGAGCAGTACGTC. The J gene is TRBJ2-7, the V gene TRBV7-8, with 9 bases lining up with TRBD1. This CDR3 is built from 16 residues. V was pared by 3 bases and J by 0 bases, with 6 bases of the junction left unmatched. CDR1 and CDR2 from the germline V gene are SGHVS and FQNEAQ.

As to this clone: In the same sample, other DNA sequences code for this CDR3. The rearrangement joins TRBV7-9 to TRBJ1-2; 10 nucleotides line up with TRBD1. V dropped 6 bases and J dropped 11; count of bases not matched to a gene: 6. The germline V gene encodes CDR1 SEHNR and CDR2 FQNEAQ (reference sequence). This CDR3 is 12 amino acids long. CDR3 in DNA: TGTGCCAGCAGTCCTGGACAGGGGGGATACACCTTC. Amino acid sequence: CASSPGQGGYTF.